One sample yielded the 7 T cell receptor beta chains listed below, sequenced in a study of siplizumab effects on memory and regulatory T cells. The data were produced by immunoSEQ multiplex PCR, yet TCRdb's version contains in-frame clones alone and is incomplete. The sample carries 94,000 or so clones, over 95% recorded once. What was sequenced was naive CD4+ T cells sorted from blood. The receptor source for this set is a human donor in good health.

This clone was counted once. The chain employs TRBV4-1 and TRBJ2-7, with 8 bases that match TRBD2. This CDR3 has 15 residues. Germline-derived CDR1 and CDR2 are MGHRA and YSYEKL. With V trimmed by 4 bases and J by 1 base, 6 bases remained unmatched. CDR3 nucleotides: TGCGCCAGCAGCCGCGGACGGGGGGGGTCCTACGAGCAGTACTTC. As protein: CASSRGRGGSYEQYF.

The CDR3 loop is CASRERGSAYEQYF. The DNA for the CDR3 is TGTGCCAGCCGCGAGCGGGGCTCCGCCTACGAGCAGTACTTC. The rearrangement uses TRBV6-6 and TRBJ2-7, with 7 bases that match TRBD2. CDR3 size: 14 residues. The V and J ends lost 8 bases and 2 bases, in that order; junction bases with no gene match: 9. Germline V CDR1 and CDR2: MNHNY, SVGAGI (reference sequence).

The V gene is TRBV19, the J gene TRBJ1-1; D may be TRBD1 (6 bases). Germline V lookup: CDR1 LNHDA, CDR2 SQIVND (reference sequence). Trimming shortened V by 9 bases and J by 1 base, and 30 bases separated the two germline ends. The CDR3 is made up of 19 amino acids. In DNA form, the CDR3 reads TGTGCCAGCCAACCGCAACCCCGAAGATTCAGGGGTGGGAACACTGAAGCTTTCTTT. It yields the protein CASQPQPRRFRGGNTEAFF.

This clone has only one observation. The chain carries TRBV6-1 and TRBJ1-5; D is possibly TRBD1 (5 bases). The V gene lost 3 bases and the J gene lost 2 bases, with 14 bases spanning the gap. Germline-derived CDR1 and CDR2 are MNHNS and SASEGT. The length of the CDR3 is 16 residues. The CDR3 sequence: CASSDPGRIGNQPQHF. The CDR3 region has the DNA TGTGCCAGCAGTGACCCGGGACGGATTGGCAATCAGCCCCAGCATTTT.

The chain recombines TRBV11-3 with TRBJ2-3; TRBD2 matches at 8 bases. The CDR3 spans 14 residues. CDR1 and CDR2 (germline): SGHNT, YENEEA. The junction had 2 bases not matched to a gene; V was cut back by 4 bases and J by 2 bases. The CDR3 spells CASSSGGPTDTQYF. For the CDR3, the DNA is TGTGCCAGCAGCTCGGGGGGGCCCACAGATACGCAGTATTTT.

The V call is TRBV7-2, the J call TRBJ1-2; D may be TRBD1 (5 bases). This CDR3 contains 15 residues. Germline values: CDR1 SGHTA, CDR2 FQGNSA. The V end lost 4 bases, the J end lost 8 bases, and 20 bases lay between the germline ends. The CDR3 DNA reads as TGTGCCAGCAGCTCTCTTGGGGCATCCTCGGAAGGCTACACCTTC. Translated: CASSSLGASSEGYTF.

This chain uses TRBV14 with TRBJ1-5; TRBD1 is a possible D gene (5 bases). Germline assignment: CDR1 SGHDN and CDR2 FVKESK. The CDR3 covers 12 residues. With 5 bases removed from V and 9 bases from J, the gap between germline ends came to 11 bases. The CDR3 is CASSITGGPQHF. In DNA form, the CDR3 reads TGTGCCAGCAGCATCACGGGGGGGCCCCAGCATTTT.